The 17 T cell receptor beta chains given below trace back to one sample, sequenced in a study of shared clonotypes between healthy human individuals. Using immunoSEQ multiplex PCR, the repertoire was profiled, and TCRdb retains in-frame clones only, with some absent. Seen here are over a million clones, around 76% observed once, and the top ten hold around 1.5%. The sequencing sample was made of memory CD4+ T cells sorted from blood. The subset was: CD45RA-negative fraction. Receptors were obtained from a man aged 18-30 years in good health.

The V call is TRBV25-1, the J call TRBJ2-1; 10 nucleotides line up with TRBD2. There are 15 residues in the CDR3. The J segment lost 4 bases and the V segment lost 4 bases, leaving 4 bases of the junction unmatched. The germline gives CDR1 MGHDK, CDR2 SYGVNS. The chain's CDR3 is CASSVSGGIYNEQFF. Written as DNA, the CDR3 is TGTGCCAGCAGTGTTAGCGGGGGGATTTACAATGAGCAGTTCTTC.

The chain is built from TRBV5-8 and TRBJ1-6; D not resolved. Trimming stripped 4 bases from V and 0 bases from J, with 11 bases between. The CDR3 contains 16 residues. Germline-derived CDR1 and CDR2 are SGHTS and YDEGEE. The chain's CDR3 is CASSQERGSYNSPLHF. The CDR3 nucleotides are TGTGCCAGCAGCCAAGAGCGGGGCTCCTATAATTCACCCCTCCACTTT.

This rearrangement joins TRBV9 to TRBJ2-1; D not resolved. Trimming pared 0 bases from V and 1 base from J, leaving 20 bases between. CDR1 is SGDLS, CDR2 YYNGEE, per germline. The CDR3 loop spans 19 amino acids. In DNA, the CDR3 is TGTGCCAGCAGCGTAGAGTGGAGAGACTGGGCCAGTTCCTACAATGAGCAGTTCTTC. It specifies CASSVEWRDWASSYNEQFF.

This clone was counted a few times. This chain connects TRBV18 to TRBJ2-7; 8 bases agree with TRBD1. Germline lookup yields CDR1 KGHSH and CDR2 LQKENI. The CDR3 covers 16 residues. V dropped 3 bases and J dropped 3; count of bases not matched to a gene: 10. In DNA, the CDR3 is TGTGCCAGCTCACCCTCCCTCGGGACAGGTTTCTACGAGCAGTACTTC. Protein sequence: CASSPSLGTGFYEQYF.

This rearrangement joins TRBV7-9 to TRBJ1-4; 9 nucleotides match TRBD1. J lost 8 bases, V lost 4 bases, and 11 bases had no gene match. The CDR3 loop spans 16 amino acids. Germline-derived CDR1 and CDR2 are SEHNR and FQNEAQ (reference sequence). CDR3 residues: CASSSGDRASGEKLFF. DNA for the CDR3: TGTGCCAGCAGCTCCGGGGACAGGGCATCAGGAGAAAAACTGTTTTTT. Filled out from reference TRBV7-9 and TRBJ1-4, the complete variable domain reads DTGVSQNPRHKITKRGQNVTFRCDPISEHNRLYWYRQTLGQGPEFLTYFQNEAQLEKSRLLSDRFSAERPKGSFSTLEIQRTEQGDSAMYLCASSSGDRASGEKLFFGSGTQLSVL.

A few counts support this clone. The chain joins TRBV11-1 to TRBJ1-2, with D unclear. With 1 base removed from V and 5 bases from J, the gap between germline ends came to 20 bases. There are 17 residues in the CDR3. Germline V gene sequence: CDR1 SGHAT, CDR2 FQDESV (reference sequence). The CDR3 sequence: CASSLVGRPIGGYGYTF. CDR3 coding DNA: TGTGCCAGCAGCTTAGTAGGCCGACCAATCGGAGGGTATGGCTACACCTTC.

The V gene is TRBV14, the J gene TRBJ1-1, with D perhaps TRBD1 (6 bases). The CDR3 has 16 amino acids. The V and J ends lost 4 bases and 1 base respectively, with 16 bases between them. Germline V lookup: CDR1 SGHDN, CDR2 FVKESK. CDR3 DNA sequence: TGTGCCAGCAGCCCGCCTCTTCGGGACAAGAACACTGAAGCTTTCTTT. Translated, it gives CASSPPLRDKNTEAFF.

The rearrangement links TRBV9 to TRBJ2-1; 12 bases are shared with TRBD2. Germline CDR1 SGDLS, CDR2 YYNGEE. V was pared by 3 bases and J by 6 bases, with 7 bases of the junction left unmatched. The CDR3 totals 16 residues. In DNA, the CDR3 is TGTGCCAGCAGCGCCTCTAGCGGGGGGGCTCCCAATGAGCAGTTCTTC. The encoded protein is CASSASSGGAPNEQFF.

In regard to this clone: Germline is not matched at one junction end, which may reflect a read error. CDR3 amino acids: CASSRTSSSHEQYF. CDR3 nucleotides: TGTGCCAGCAGTCGGACTAGCTCCTCCCACGAGCAGTACTTC. V and J are TRBV2 and TRBJ2-7; 8 positions agree with TRBD2. The CDR3 runs 14 residues. The germline CDR1 and CDR2 sequences are SNHLY and FYNNEI.

V gene TRBV19 combines with J gene TRBJ2-7; D tentatively fits TRBD1 or TRBD2 (5 bases each). Germline-derived CDR1 and CDR2 are LNHDA and SQIVND (reference sequence). The V and J ends lost 5 bases and 2 bases respectively, with 16 bases between them. This CDR3 is 15 amino acids long. The CDR3 loop is CASSSGPNPTYEQYF. Here the CDR3 DNA reads TGTGCCAGTAGTTCGGGACCGAACCCGACCTACGAGCAGTACTTC.

The chain links TRBV30 to TRBJ1-5; 9 positions agree with TRBD1. This CDR3 has 13 amino acids. The V and J ends lost 2 bases and 6 bases, in that order; junction bases with no gene match: 2. Germline V lookup: CDR1 GTSNPN, CDR2 SVGIG (reference sequence). CDR3 sequence: CAWSSDRGQPQHF. The CDR3, as DNA: TGTGCCTGGAGTTCGGACAGGGGTCAGCCCCAGCATTTT.

V usage is TRBV28 and J usage is TRBJ2-5; D gene unclear. The CDR3 runs to 14 residues. In germline, CDR1 is MDHEN, CDR2 SYDVKM. V lost 2 bases to trimming and J lost 4 bases, with 11 bases between them. CDR3 nucleotide sequence: TGTGCCAGCAGTTTAAGGTCTGGTATAGAGACCCAGTACTTC. It encodes CASSLRSGIETQYF.

The chain combines TRBV29-1 with TRBJ2-5; 12 bases fit TRBD2. Germline CDR1 SQVTM, CDR2 ANQGSEA. This CDR3 spans 15 amino acids. J was trimmed by 5 bases and V by 3 bases; bases with no gene match: 7. CDR3 in amino acids: CSVDRLAGAGETQYF. DNA for the CDR3: TGCAGCGTTGATAGACTAGCGGGAGCGGGGGAGACCCAGTACTTC.

J is TRBJ1-1 and V is TRBV7-6, with a tentative D call TRBD1 (6 bases). The germline V gene encodes CDR1 SGHVS and CDR2 FNYEAQ. The CDR3 has 15 residues. V was cut by 5 bases and J by 0 bases, with 13 bases left in between. DNA of the CDR3: TGTGCCAGCAGCCAGGGGCCTACCCTGAACACTGAAGCTTTCTTT. Its translation: CASSQGPTLNTEAFF. Drawing the rest from reference TRBV7-6 and TRBJ1-1, the complete variable domain is GAGVSQSPRYKVTKRGQDVALRCDPISGHVSLYWYRQALGQGPEFLTYFNYEAQQDKSGLPNDRFSAERPEGSISTLTIQRTEQRDSAMYRCASSQGPTLNTEAFFGQGTRLTVV.

The sample holds a few counts of this clone. The V and J genes are TRBV7-2 and TRBJ1-3, with 11 bases lining up with TRBD1. V was pared by 4 bases and J by 4 bases, with 3 bases of the junction left unmatched. Germline assignment: CDR1 SGHTA and CDR2 FQGNSA. The CDR3 is 15 amino acids. CDR3 region: CASSSRTGGGNTIYF. The CDR3 DNA sequence: TGTGCCAGCAGCTCCCGGACAGGGGGCGGAAACACCATATATTTT.

The CDR3 DNA is TGTGCCAGCAGTTTGGAAGGATCCAACTATGGCTACACCTTC. This codes for CASSLEGSNYGYTF. This rearrangement joins TRBV27 to TRBJ1-2; the D is unclear. Per germline, CDR1 MNHEY and CDR2 SMNVEV (reference sequence). Trimming shortened V by 3 bases and J by 2 bases, and 10 bases separated the two germline ends. This CDR3 contains 14 residues.

V usage is TRBV13 and J usage is TRBJ2-3; TRBD2 agrees at 8 bases. CDR1 and CDR2 from the germline V gene are PRHDT and FYEKMQ (reference sequence). CDR3 size: 17 residues. The ends lost 5 bases at V and 6 bases at J; junction bases unmatched: 16. The CDR3 DNA follows: TGTGCCAGCAGCCTAGTGGGCGGGACACCGGGAGGGGATACGCAGTATTTT. The encoded protein is CASSLVGGTPGGDTQYF.